This T cell receptor beta chain was identified during a study of PD-1 blockade in mismatch repair-deficient tumors. Study-wide points: Tumor-resident clones, often absent from pretreatment blood, expanded after pembrolizumab and then contracted.

Every patient had mismatch repair deficiency by PCR or immunohistochemistry. Germline V lookup: CDR1 MNHNY, CDR2 SVGAGI (reference sequence). Trimming took 8 bases from V and 0 from J, leaving 17 bases between them. The CDR3 extends over 15 amino acids. TCRdb's table, derived via immunoSEQ multiplex PCR, lists solely in-frame clones and lacks some. The table has around 30,000 clones, approximately 84% seen once. As concerns this clone: The antigen is not known.

The receptor was isolated from an adult with mismatch repair-deficient cancer. The source material was PBMCs, sampled around 6 weeks after starting pembrolizumab. This chain links TRBV6-6 with TRBJ2-7; possible D gene TRBD2, 6 bases. CDR3 sequence: CASLLTGTASYEQYF. The CDR3 DNA follows: TGTGCCAGCCTGCTGACCGGGACTGCCTCCTACGAGCAGTACTTC.